One sample yielded the 29 T cell receptor beta chains listed below, sequenced in a study of cytomegalovirus exposure and HLA in healthy donors. 60 Vbeta and 13 Jbeta primers were used in PCR. Profiled with immunoSEQ multiplex PCR; TCRdb holds only in-frame clones, not every one. This sample has roughly 150,000 clones; 75% to 80% occur once, and the top ten carry approximately 1.5%. The sequenced sample was PBMCs. The receptor set was obtained from a woman aged 25 to 39 in good health and CMV-seronegative.

The chain has TRBV4-3 and TRBJ2-1; possibly TRBD1 for D (7 bases). The CDR3 runs to 17 residues. V dropped 0 bases and J dropped 0 bases, with 12 bases sitting between them. The germline V gene has CDR1 LGHNA and CDR2 YSLEER. The CDR3 here is CASSQDGGGSSYNEQFF. The CDR3 DNA follows: TGCGCCAGCAGCCAAGATGGAGGGGGCAGCTCCTACAATGAGCAGTTCTTC.

The chain uses TRBV5-1 and TRBJ2-2; 9 nucleotides match TRBD2. This CDR3 has 18 amino acids. After removal of 2 bases from V and 5 bases from J, the junction contained 13 bases not matched to a gene. CDR1 and CDR2 from the germline V gene are SGHRS and YFSETQ. In nucleotides, the CDR3 is TGCGCCAGCAGCTTAGGGTTGAGGCGGGGGGGCTGGACCGGGGAGCTGTTTTTT. As protein: CASSLGLRRGGWTGELFF.

This sequence joins TRBV6-1 and TRBJ2-7; the match to TRBD2 covers 10 bases. This CDR3 is 15 amino acids long. The junction had 3 bases not matched to a gene; V was cut back by 4 bases and J by 0 bases. Germline V lookup: CDR1 MNHNS, CDR2 SASEGT. The CDR3 region has the DNA TGTGCCAGCAGTGCCAGGACTAGCGGCTCCTACGAGCAGTACTTC. Translation: CASSARTSGSYEQYF.

The CDR3 is CASSGGTATYNSPLHF. The CDR3 nucleotides are TGCGCCAGCAGCGGGGGGACAGCTACCTATAATTCACCCCTCCACTTT. V and J are TRBV5-1 and TRBJ1-6, with 7 bases that match TRBD1. The V and J ends lost 4 bases and 2 bases, in that order; junction bases with no gene match: 6. There are 16 residues in the CDR3. Germline values: CDR1 SGHRS, CDR2 YFSETQ.

The chain links TRBV11-2 to TRBJ2-1, with TRBD1 matching over 8 bases. The V segment lost 0 bases and the J segment 4 bases; nucleotides outside the gene matches: 2. Germline lookup yields CDR1 SGHAT and CDR2 FQNNGV. The CDR3 is 15 amino acids. The CDR3 DNA reads TGTGCCAGCAGCTTAGACAGGGGGCCTTACAATGAGCAGTTCTTC. Translating it yields CASSLDRGPYNEQFF.

Written as DNA, the CDR3 is TGCGCCAGCAGCGGAACAGGGGCCCGCGACAATGAGCAGTTCTTC. Amino acid sequence: CASSGTGARDNEQFF. The chain carries TRBV5-1 and TRBJ2-1, with 7 bases that match TRBD1. Germline V CDR1 and CDR2: SGHRS, YFSETQ. The trim removed 4 bases at V and 5 bases at J, leaving 9 bases unmatched. The CDR3 spans 15 residues.

Of note for this clone: Other DNA variants within this sample encode the same CDR3. The rearrangement uses TRBV6-1 and TRBJ2-3; 12 bases are shared with TRBD2. Germline lookup yields CDR1 MNHNS and CDR2 SASEGT. Trimming took 5 bases from V and 3 from J; bases not matched to a gene: 3. The CDR3 consists of 15 residues. The CDR3 reads CASSPLAGGTDTQYF. As DNA, the CDR3 is TGTGCCAGCAGTCCACTAGCGGGGGGTACAGATACGCAGTATTTT.

This clone was observed a handful of times. This CDR3 is CASRGQLNTEAFF. For the CDR3, the DNA is TGTGCCAGCAGAGGACAGCTTAACACTGAAGCTTTCTTT. This chain joins TRBV6-5 and TRBJ1-1; D possibly corresponds to TRBD1 (6 bases). The V end was cut by 6 bases, the J end by 2 bases, with 10 bases between. This CDR3 region has 13 residues. Looked up from germline, CDR1 is MNHEY and CDR2 is SVGAGI.

Only one count was recorded for this clone. This chain joins TRBV2 and TRBJ1-3; TRBD1 matches 9 bases. This CDR3 is 15 amino acids long. Trimming at V came to 7 bases and at J to 0 bases, leaving 4 bases not matched to a gene. The germline V gene encodes CDR1 SNHLY and CDR2 FYNNEI. CDR3 sequence: CASKPDRGSGNTIYF. In DNA form, the CDR3 reads TGTGCCAGCAAACCGGACAGGGGCTCTGGAAACACCATATATTTT.

This chain uses TRBV9 with TRBJ1-1, with 8 nucleotides matching TRBD1. From germline, CDR1 is SGDLS and CDR2 YYNGEE. The V and J ends lost 6 bases and 2 bases, in that order; junction bases with no gene match: 6. The CDR3 sequence is 14 residues long. CDR3: CASNGQGLNTEAFF. The CDR3, as DNA: TGTGCCAGCAACGGACAGGGTTTAAACACTGAAGCTTTCTTT.

This clone has a single count. The chain joins TRBV7-9 to TRBJ2-1; the match to TRBD2 covers 9 bases. Germline CDR1 is SEHNR and CDR2 is FQNEAQ (reference sequence). The ends lost 5 bases at V and 7 bases at J; junction bases unmatched: 15. CDR3 length: 17 residues. The chain's CDR3 is CASSQIGAGGPRNEQFF. The CDR3 nucleotides read TGTGCCAGCAGCCAGATCGGGGCGGGGGGGCCAAGGAATGAGCAGTTCTTC.

The chain combines TRBV5-1 with TRBJ2-3, with 7 bases aligning to TRBD2. The CDR3 is 15 amino acids. Germline CDR1 and CDR2: SGHRS and YFSETQ. V lost 3 bases and J lost 6; bases outside the gene matches: 10. CDR3 in DNA: TGCGCCAGCAGCTCCGGTAGCGGGTTATTGGATACGCAGTATTTT. It translates to CASSSGSGLLDTQYF.

This clone was detected only a few times. The chain carries TRBV6-5 and TRBJ2-1, with a tentative D call TRBD2 (6 bases). Germline V gives CDR1 MNHEY, CDR2 SVGAGI. This CDR3 is 15 amino acids long. V shed 6 bases and J shed 0 bases, with 12 bases lying between them. In DNA, the CDR3 is TGTGCCAGCAGCCGCGGGGTGAGCTCCTACAATGAGCAGTTCTTC. Amino acids: CASSRGVSSYNEQFF.

V usage is TRBV6-1 and J usage is TRBJ1-1; D call uncertain. Germline V gene data show CDR1 as MNHNS and CDR2 as SASEGT. This CDR3 is built from 13 residues. V shed 6 bases and J shed 4 bases, with 12 bases lying between them. CDR3 DNA sequence: TGTGCCAGCAGCTTGGAGGGTGGCACTGAAGCTTTCTTT. Protein: CASSLEGGTEAFF.

V usage is TRBV25-1 and J usage is TRBJ1-1, with 10 bases lining up with TRBD1. This CDR3 has 13 amino acids. CDR1 and CDR2 from the germline V gene are MGHDK and SYGVNS. V trimming: 4 bases; J trimming: 7 bases; junction bases outside the gene matches: 3. The CDR3 sequence: CASSGTGGVEAFF. The CDR3 nucleotides are TGTGCCAGCAGTGGGACAGGGGGGGTTGAAGCTTTCTTT. Full variable domain (outside the CDR3, taken from reference TRBV25-1 and TRBJ1-1): EADIYQTPRYLVIGTGKKITLECSQTMGHDKMYWYQQDPGMELHLIHYSYGVNSTEKGDLSSESTVSRIRTEHFPLTLESARPSHTSQYLCASSGTGGVEAFFGQGTRLTVV.

This sequence joins TRBV7-6 and TRBJ1-3, with TRBD1 identical over 7 bases. Trimming took 1 base from V and 3 from J; bases not matched to a gene: 3. The CDR3 length is 15 residues. Germline CDR1 reads SGHVS; CDR2 reads FNYEAQ. CDR3: CASSLVTGVGNTIYF. In DNA, the CDR3 is TGTGCCAGCAGCTTAGTCACAGGGGTTGGAAACACCATATATTTT.

The chain employs TRBV6-1 and TRBJ1-3, with a weak D call TRBD1 (5 bases). V shed 3 bases and J shed 1 base, with 13 bases lying between them. This CDR3 is 16 amino acids long. Germline lookup yields CDR1 MNHNS and CDR2 SASEGT. CDR3 sequence (DNA): TGTGCCAGCAGTGATCGTAAATCAGGGTCTGGAAACACCATATATTTT. This sequence encodes CASSDRKSGSGNTIYF.

Notes on this clone: The junction departs from germline at one end; a sequencing error may be responsible. J is TRBJ2-1 and V is TRBV11-2; 9 positions match TRBD2. The CDR3 covers 12 residues. CDR1 and CDR2 from the germline V gene are SGHAT and FQNNGV. CDR3 sequence: CASSLASGDHLF. In DNA, the CDR3 is TGTGCCAGCAGCTTAGCTAGCGGGGATCACCTCTTC.

The J gene is TRBJ1-1, the V gene TRBV9; the match to TRBD1 covers 10 bases. The CDR3 spans 17 residues. Trimming removed 0 bases from V and 5 bases from J; junction bases left unmatched: 10. Germline CDR1 reads SGDLS; CDR2 reads YYNGEE. As DNA, the CDR3 is TGTGCCAGCAGCGTAGACCCAGGGACAGGGGTTAAGACTGAAGCTTTCTTT. Its protein is CASSVDPGTGVKTEAFF.

V is TRBV5-1 and J is TRBJ1-1, with D unresolved. The CDR3 spans 13 residues. CDR1 and CDR2 (germline): SGHRS, YFSETQ. The V end was cut by 4 bases, the J end by 1 base, with 8 bases between. The CDR3 is CASSTSGNTEAFF. DNA of the CDR3: TGCGCCAGCAGCACCTCGGGGAACACTGAAGCTTTCTTT.

This chain connects TRBV5-1 to TRBJ1-1; 9 bases fit TRBD1. The CDR3 runs 14 residues. V trimming: 2 bases; J trimming: 4 bases; junction bases outside the gene matches: 3. Germline V gives CDR1 SGHRS, CDR2 YFSETQ. The CDR3 DNA reads as TGCGCCAGCAGCTTACAGGGGGCAGTCACTGAAGCTTTCTTT. Its translation is CASSLQGAVTEAFF. The full variable domain, with the rest looked up from reference TRBV5-1 and TRBJ1-1, is KAGVTQTPRYLIKTRGQQVTLSCSPISGHRSVSWYQQTPGQGLQFLFEYFSETQRNKGNFPGRFSGRQFSNSRSEMNVSTLELGDSALYLCASSLQGAVTEAFFGQGTRLTVV.

The V gene is TRBV19, the J gene TRBJ1-1, with D uncertain. The CDR3 extends over 11 amino acids. Germline V gene lookup returns CDR1 LNHDA and CDR2 SQIVND (reference sequence). V gave up 4 bases and J gave up 6 bases, with 6 bases separating them. The CDR3 here is CASSRSAEAFF. The CDR3 nucleotides read TGTGCCAGTAGTAGGAGCGCTGAAGCTTTCTTT.

The chain joins TRBV19 to TRBJ2-7, with TRBD2 identical over 9 bases. CDR3 length: 15 residues. Germline loops: CDR1 LNHDA, CDR2 SQIVND (reference sequence). The V gene end was trimmed by 6 bases and the J gene end by 4 bases; junction bases not matched to a gene: 10. The CDR3, as DNA: TGTGCCAGTAGCCCAGGGGGGCGGGGGGGTTACGAGCAGTACTTC. Its protein product is CASSPGGRGGYEQYF.

The chain employs TRBV5-1 and TRBJ1-6, with D possibly matching TRBD1 (5 bases). Trimming stripped 2 bases from V and 7 bases from J, with 10 bases between. This CDR3 is built from 14 residues. CDR1 is SGHRS, CDR2 YFSETQ, per germline. As DNA, the CDR3 is TGCGCCAGCAGCTTTACGGACACAAATTCACCCCTCCACTTT. Its translation is CASSFTDTNSPLHF.

The chain is built from TRBV5-1 and TRBJ2-1; 15 nucleotides match TRBD2. Germline V CDR1 and CDR2: SGHRS, YFSETQ. The CDR3 runs 16 residues. The V segment lost 3 bases and the J segment 13 bases; nucleotides outside the gene matches: 11. This CDR3 reads CASSSGLAGGPKIQFF. The CDR3 DNA follows: TGCGCCAGCAGCTCAGGACTAGCGGGGGGGCCGAAGATCCAGTTCTTC.

V and J are TRBV5-1 and TRBJ2-3; 9 bases match TRBD2. Germline V lookup: CDR1 SGHRS, CDR2 YFSETQ. V dropped 4 bases and J dropped 1; count of bases not matched to a gene: 19. CDR3 length: 20 amino acids. DNA for the CDR3: TGCGCCAGCAGCCGGACCGGTAGCGGGGGCATCCCTCCTGGCACAGATACGCAGTATTTT. Amino acids: CASSRTGSGGIPPGTDTQYF.

The chain is built from TRBV7-7 and TRBJ2-3; weak D call: TRBD2 (6 bases). Trimming pared 1 base from V and 6 bases from J, leaving 8 bases between. This CDR3 is 13 amino acids long. CDR1 SSHAT and CDR2 FNYEAQ come from the germline V gene (reference sequence). The CDR3 reads CASSLGGRDTQYF. For the CDR3, the DNA is TGTGCCAGCAGCTTAGGGGGGAGGGATACGCAGTATTTT.

This clone showed up just a few times. The rearrangement joins TRBV5-4 to TRBJ2-3; D is perhaps TRBD2 (7 bases). The ends were cut back, 2 bases at V and 4 bases at J, with 11 bases in the middle. CDR1 is SGHNT, CDR2 YYREEE, per germline (reference sequence). The CDR3 sequence is 14 residues long. The CDR3 loop is CASSFSGGADTQYF. The CDR3 DNA is TGTGCCAGCAGCTTCTCGGGGGGCGCAGATACGCAGTATTTT.

The CDR3 loop reads CASSLEWAGGRILAKNIQYF. Here the CDR3 DNA reads TGTGCCAGCAGCTTAGAGTGGGCGGGGGGGCGGATTCTAGCCAAAAACATTCAGTACTTC. The chain combines TRBV11-2 with TRBJ2-4; 9 bases map to TRBD2. With 0 bases clipped from V and 0 bases from J, the junction kept 12 bases outside the gene matches. The CDR3 has 20 amino acids. CDR1 is SGHAT, CDR2 FQNNGV, per germline. The complete variable domain, with remaining parts taken from reference TRBV11-2 and TRBJ2-4, reads EAGVAQSPRYKIIEKRQSVAFWCNPISGHATLYWYQQILGQGPKLLIQFQNNGVVDDSQLPKDRFSAERLKGVDSTLKIQPAKLEDSAVYLCASSLEWAGGRILAKNIQYFGAGTRLSVL.